This T cell receptor (beta chain) was retrieved from a study of T cells after yellow fever vaccination. About this clonotype itself: The antigen is not known.

Findings and caveats of the study: The study re-detected most primary-vaccination clones after the booster (96% CD4, around 89% CD8). Compared with primary, the secondary response was weaker and peaked at day 5, not 15.

For TCR, cDNA came from 5'RACE template switching, which added a universal primer site and UMIs. TCRdb analysed the 5' RACE reads with MiXCR anew, one entry per CDR3 protein. The data show 150,000 to 200,000 distinct CDR3 sequences, approximately 11% seen once. The V and J ends lost 4 bases and 6 bases, in that order; junction bases with no gene match: 10. CDR1 SGHRS and CDR2 YFSETQ come from the germline V gene. The CDR3 length is 15 residues. This TCR was sampled from a man younger than 30 who received the YFV17D yellow fever vaccine. Source: CD8+ T cells sorted from PBMCs, taken 15 days after the yellow fever booster vaccination. This sequence joins TRBV5-1 and TRBJ2-3; 8 bases are a match to TRBD2. The CDR3 nucleotides read TGCGCCAGCAGCCTCAACGGGGGGGCCGGTGATACGCAGTATTTT. This translates into CASSLNGGAGDTQYF.